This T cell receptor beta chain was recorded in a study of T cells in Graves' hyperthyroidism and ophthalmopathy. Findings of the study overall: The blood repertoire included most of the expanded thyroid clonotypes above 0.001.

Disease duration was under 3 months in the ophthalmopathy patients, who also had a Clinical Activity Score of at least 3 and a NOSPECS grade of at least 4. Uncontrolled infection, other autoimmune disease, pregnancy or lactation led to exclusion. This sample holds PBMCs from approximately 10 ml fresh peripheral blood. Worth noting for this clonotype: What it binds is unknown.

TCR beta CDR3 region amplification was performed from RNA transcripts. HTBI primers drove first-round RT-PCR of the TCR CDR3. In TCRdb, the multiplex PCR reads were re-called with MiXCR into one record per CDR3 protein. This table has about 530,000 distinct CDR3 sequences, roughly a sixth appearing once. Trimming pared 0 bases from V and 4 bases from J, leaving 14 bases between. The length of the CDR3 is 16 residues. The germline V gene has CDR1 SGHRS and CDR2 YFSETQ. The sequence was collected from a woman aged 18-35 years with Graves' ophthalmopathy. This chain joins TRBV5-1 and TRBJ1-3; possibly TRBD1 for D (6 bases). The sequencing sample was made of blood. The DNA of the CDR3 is TGCGCCAGCAGCTTGGTATGGGGGGCGCCCGGAAACACCATATATTTT. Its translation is CASSLVWGAPGNTIYF. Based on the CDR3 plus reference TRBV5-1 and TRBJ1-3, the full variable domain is KAGVTQTPRYLIKTRGQQVTLSCSPISGHRSVSWYQQTPGQGLQFLFEYFSETQRNKGNFPGRFSGRQFSNSRSEMNVSTLELGDSALYLCASSLVWGAPGNTIYFGEGSWLTVV.